This T cell receptor beta chain was found in a study of identical twins. Points on this clonotype: Its antigen is not identified.

Study-wide findings and caveats: Twin-shared out-of-frame alpha sequences showed excess low generation probability. Modelling underestimated the level of out-of-frame TCR alpha sharing observed in monozygotic twins. Conclusions relied on cross-sectional statistical analysis, not following the same donors.

Each CDR3 protein gets one entry after TCRdb re-called the 5' RACE reads with MiXCR. The sample carries 350,000 or so distinct CDR3 sequences, approximately 13% recorded once. There are 14 residues in the CDR3. Trimming removed 2 bases from V and 1 base from J, with 8 bases in between. In germline, CDR1 is SEHNR, CDR2 FQNEAQ (reference sequence). The sample also formed part of further work on yellow fever vaccine responses in identical twins.

This clonotype was sampled from a woman younger than 35 in good health. The chain uses TRBV7-9 and TRBJ1-1; D is uncertain. Sequencing was performed on CD8+ T cells sorted from blood. The CDR3 region is CASSLIPWNTEAFF. The CDR3 region has the DNA TGTGCCAGCAGCTTAATCCCCTGGAACACTGAAGCTTTCTTT.